This T cell receptor beta chain was recovered during a study of monozygotic twins with inflammatory bowel disease. Samples each yielded cDNA through eight separate reactions. TCRdb reprocessed the 5' RACE reads; each CDR3 protein has one entry and no DNA is given. This repertoire includes a few hundred thousand distinct CDR3 sequences. Germline assignment: CDR1 SGHAT and CDR2 FQNNGV. This CDR3 is built from 14 residues. The sample consisted of blood. V is TRBV11-2 and J is TRBJ1-5; TCRdb indicates TRBD1, and absent DNA this call remains unverified. This TCR was recovered from a human donor with ulcerative colitis or Crohn's disease, or a healthy co-twin of an affected twin (not recorded which). CDR3 region: CASSQGTANQPQHF.